This paragraph covers one TCR beta chain sequence. Its antigen is undetermined. Profiled with immunoSEQ multiplex PCR; TCRdb holds only in-frame clones, not every one. The data contain 12,000 to 15,000 clones, roughly nine tenths of them singletons. The sample is drawn from a study of monozygotic twins with cystic fibrosis. General observations from the study: In this small cohort, shared CDR3 numbers showed no association with age, concordance or disease severity. In 13 of 16 pairs, V gene usage was closest to the co-twin's.

Sequencing was done on a sample of blood. This TCR came from a boy between 10 and 17 years old with cystic fibrosis.

In DNA form, the CDR3 reads TGTGCCAGCAGCCAGTACAGGAGCTCCTATAATTCACCCCTCCACTTT. As protein: CASSQYRSSYNSPLHF. The genes are TRBV6-6 and TRBJ1-6, with a tentative D call TRBD1 (5 bases). Per germline, CDR1 MNHNY and CDR2 SVGAGI (reference sequence). This CDR3 has 16 amino acids. The V gene lost 6 bases and the J gene lost 0 bases, with 12 bases spanning the gap.